Listed below are T cell receptor beta chains from one sample, sequenced in a study of cytomegalovirus exposure and HLA in healthy donors. The data were produced by immunoSEQ multiplex PCR, yet TCRdb's version contains in-frame clones alone and is incomplete. The table lists 250,000 to 300,000 clones, around 87% of them singletons. What was sequenced was PBMCs. These receptors were taken from a woman aged 18-30 years in good health and CMV-seronegative. Each CDR3 is given with its conserved first and last residue. D genes are given only for firm matches. For some rows the clone size is stated as once, few or many, or as a class when expanded; others skip it.

size	length	V	J	D	CDR3	DNA
once	14	TRBV5-6	TRBJ1-2	.	CASSPFGTLYGYTF	TGTGCCAGCAGCCCCTTTGGGACTCTCTATGGCTACACCTTC
.	14	TRBV5-6	TRBJ1-4	.	CASSLQGTNEKLFF	TGTGCCAGCAGCTTGCAGGGAACTAATGAAAAACTGTTTTTT
.	19	TRBV28	TRBJ2-7	TRBD1	CASSLSPTRTGKLLYEQYF	TGTGCCAGCAGTTTATCTCCCACTAGGACAGGGAAGCTCCTGTACGAGCAGTACTTC
once	13	TRBV19	TRBJ1-1	.	CASGPPQVTEAFF	TGTGCCAGTGGCCCTCCTCAAGTCACTGAAGCTTTCTTT
.	16	TRBV27	TRBJ2-3	.	CASSLTARGVPDTQYF	TGTGCCAGCAGTTTAACGGCCAGGGGAGTCCCAGATACGCAGTATTTT
once	16	TRBV10-3	TRBJ1-4	TRBD1	CAISAGQAKGNEKLFF	TGTGCCATCAGTGCCGGACAGGCCAAGGGAAATGAAAAACTGTTTTTT
.	17	TRBV7-2	TRBJ1-1	.	CASSLGGGRTMNTEAFF	TGTGCCAGCAGCCTAGGGGGAGGGAGAACTATGAACACTGAAGCTTTCTTT
.	13	TRBV2	TRBJ1-1	.	CASKGRGNTEAFF	TGTGCCAGCAAGGGGAGGGGGAACACTGAAGCTTTCTTT
.	15	TRBV6-1	TRBJ1-6	.	CASSEGGFNNSPLHF	TGTGCCAGCAGTGAAGGGGGCTTCAATAATTCACCCCTCCACTTT
.	13	TRBV7-9	TRBJ2-1	TRBD2	CASSGLGNNEQFF	TGTGCCAGCAGCGGACTAGGGAACAATGAGCAGTTCTTC
.	14	TRBV7-2	TRBJ2-1	.	CASSLVVSYNEQFF	TGTGCCAGCAGCTTAGTAGTATCCTACAATGAGCAGTTCTTC
.	12	TRBV5-1	TRBJ1-2	.	CASSSRGYGYTF	TGCGCCAGCAGCTCCAGGGGCTATGGCTACACCTTC
.	19	TRBV7-8	TRBJ2-6	TRBD2	CASSLVAGGARSGANVLTF	TGTGCCAGCAGCTTAGTGGCGGGGGGAGCTCGCTCTGGGGCCAACGTCCTGACTTTC
.	15	TRBV5-4	TRBJ1-3	.	CASSLASTGGNTIYF	TGTGCCAGCAGCTTGGCCAGTACAGGTGGAAACACCATATATTTT
once	13	TRBV7-9	TRBJ1-1	TRBD1	CASSSTGIPEAFF	TGTGCCAGCAGCTCGACAGGGATTCCTGAAGCTTTCTTT
.	14	TRBV5-1	TRBJ2-7	TRBD1	CASSGRDSAYEQYF	TGCGCCAGCAGCGGTCGGGACAGCGCCTACGAGCAGTACTTC
.	16	TRBV2	TRBJ1-2	TRBD1	CASRETTGIGTDGYTF	TGTGCCAGCAGGGAGACTACAGGGATCGGGACAGATGGCTACACCTTC
.	15	TRBV2	TRBJ2-1	TRBD2	CASSGLAGGYNEQFF	TGTGCCAGCAGTGGACTAGCGGGAGGTTACAATGAGCAGTTCTTC
.	15	TRBV4-3	TRBJ2-3	TRBD2	CASSQVETSTDTQYF	TGCGCCAGCAGCCAAGTCGAGACTAGCACCGATACGCAGTATTTT
.	14	TRBV4-1	TRBJ1-1	.	CASRHLSRGTEAFF	TGCGCCAGCAGACACCTTTCGAGGGGGACTGAAGCTTTCTTT
.	17	TRBV7-6	TRBJ1-3	.	CASSLYLKVESGNTIYF	TGTGCCAGCAGCTTATATCTCAAAGTCGAGTCTGGAAACACCATATATTTT
.	16	TRBV4-3	TRBJ1-6	TRBD1	CASSQDGTGGNSPLHF	TGCGCCAGCAGCCAAGATGGGACAGGAGGGAATTCACCCCTCCACTTT
.	14	TRBV5-1	TRBJ2-7	.	CASSLASREVEQYF	TGCGCCAGCAGCTTGGCCAGCAGGGAAGTCGAGCAGTACTTC
few	13	TRBV30	TRBJ1-1	TRBD1	CAWRGQINTEAFF	TGTGCCTGGAGGGGACAGATAAACACTGAAGCTTTCTTT
.	15	TRBV30	TRBJ1-6	.	CAWSFPTGENSPLHF	TGTGCCTGGAGTTTTCCGACAGGAGAAAATTCACCCCTCCACTTT
.	17	TRBV7-6	TRBJ2-3	.	CASSSRSSEAGTDTQYF	TGTGCCAGCAGCTCCCGAAGTAGCGAAGCAGGCACAGATACGCAGTATTTT
.	13	TRBV5-6	TRBJ2-7	.	CASSWGAGDEQYF	TGTGCCAGCAGTTGGGGGGCGGGGGACGAGCAGTACTTC
few	13	TRBV19	TRBJ1-2	TRBD1	CASSTGQNYGYTF	TGTGCCAGTAGCACGGGACAGAACTATGGCTACACCTTC
.	15	TRBV2	TRBJ1-6	.	CASSSRQVLNSPLHF	TGTGCCAGCAGTTCCCGACAGGTGCTGAATTCACCCCTCCACTTT
.	14	TRBV28	TRBJ2-3	TRBD2	CASLLAGAPDTQYF	TGTGCCAGCTTACTAGCGGGGGCCCCAGATACGCAGTATTTT
once	16	TRBV5-1	TRBJ2-1	.	CASSPEISGSYNEQFF	TGCGCCAGCAGCCCCGAGATTTCAGGCTCCTACAATGAGCAGTTCTTC
.	16	TRBV28	TRBJ1-6	.	CASSSMGASYNSPLHF	TGTGCCAGCAGTAGCATGGGGGCAAGCTATAATTCACCCCTCCACTTT
once	15	TRBV6-6	TRBJ1-1	TRBD1	CASSYATGNGLEAFF	TGTGCCAGCAGTTACGCGACAGGGAACGGCCTTGAAGCTTTCTTT
.	13	TRBV6-5	TRBJ1-5	.	CASSYSRNQPQHF	TGTGCCAGCAGTTACTCGAGAAATCAGCCCCAGCATTTT
.	15	TRBV5-1	TRBJ2-2	.	CASSSGRGNTGELFF	TGCGCCAGCAGCTCCGGCAGGGGTAACACCGGGGAGCTGTTTTTT
.	18	TRBV4-1	TRBJ1-3	TRBD1	CASSHIPGQGTPGNTIYF	TGCGCCAGCAGCCACATTCCGGGACAGGGTACTCCTGGAAACACCATATATTTT
.	14	TRBV5-6	TRBJ2-1	.	CASSLEWGVNEQFF	TGTGCCAGCAGCTTGGAGTGGGGCGTCAATGAGCAGTTCTTC
.	13	TRBV27	TRBJ1-2	TRBD1	CASSDRGGDGYTF	TGTGCCAGCAGCGACAGGGGAGGCGATGGCTACACCTTC
.	15	TRBV11-2	TRBJ1-3	TRBD1	CASSETGGSGNTIYF	TGTGCCAGCAGCGAAACAGGGGGCTCTGGAAACACCATATATTTT
.	14	TRBV6-6	TRBJ1-1	.	CASSKTQGLTEAFF	TGTGCCAGCAGCAAAACCCAGGGACTCACTGAAGCTTTCTTT
.	16	TRBV7-9	TRBJ2-3	TRBD2	CASSRGLVSEADTQYF	TGTGCCAGCAGCAGGGGACTAGTTTCTGAGGCAGATACGCAGTATTTT
.	15	TRBV7-9	TRBJ2-5	TRBD2	CASSSLAGSGETQYF	TGTGCCAGCAGCTCCTTAGCGGGGTCGGGAGAGACCCAGTACTTC
.	17	TRBV28	TRBJ1-3	.	CASSLLWRARSGNTIYF	TGTGCCAGCAGTTTACTCTGGAGGGCCCGCTCTGGAAACACCATATATTTT
once	15	TRBV6-5	TRBJ2-2	.	CASSYSPQDTAELFF	TGTGCCAGCAGTTACTCGCCCCAGGACACGGCGGAGCTGTTTTTT
.	13	TRBV7-2	TRBJ1-4	.	CASSFQGYEKLFF	TGTGCCAGCAGCTTCCAGGGGTATGAAAAACTGTTTTTT
.	16	TRBV5-1	TRBJ2-5	.	CASSLEPGKGRETQYF	TGCGCCAGCAGCTTGGAGCCAGGGAAAGGTCGAGAGACCCAGTACTTC
.	14	TRBV7-9	TRBJ1-2	TRBD1	CASSSGTGGYGYTF	TGTGCCAGCAGCTCCGGGACAGGGGGCTATGGCTACACCTTC
once	16	TRBV7-9	TRBJ1-1	.	CASSLFRAAENTEAFF	TGTGCCAGCAGCCTATTCAGGGCAGCCGAGAACACTGAAGCTTTCTTT
.	13	TRBV4-1	TRBJ2-3	.	CASSQAYGGTQYF	TGCGCCAGCAGCCAAGCATACGGGGGTACGCAGTATTTT
.	13	TRBV6-1	TRBJ1-1	.	CASSEEDSLTAFF	TGTGCCAGCAGTGAAGAAGACTCGTTGACGGCTTTCTTT
.	13	TRBV13	TRBJ2-1	TRBD1	CASSPLQGDEQFF	TGTGCCAGCAGCCCCCTACAGGGGGATGAGCAGTTCTTC
.	14	TRBV27	TRBJ2-4	.	CARLLAVAKNIQYF	TGTGCCAGACTCCTTGCGGTAGCCAAAAACATTCAGTACTTC
.	16	TRBV7-9	TRBJ1-4	.	CASSSREAGENEKLFF	TGTGCCAGCAGCTCCCGGGAGGCAGGGGAGAACGAAAAACTGTTTTTT
.	12	TRBV10-1	TRBJ2-3	.	CASKGVTDTQYF	TGCGCCAGCAAGGGGGTCACAGATACGCAGTATTTT
.	13	TRBV6-1	TRBJ2-7	TRBD1	CASSDRQGYEQYF	TGTGCCAGCAGTGACAGACAGGGTTACGAGCAGTACTTC
once	15	TRBV6-1	TRBJ1-2	.	CASTEGRGRVGGYTF	TGTGCCAGCACCGAAGGAAGGGGCAGAGTAGGAGGCTACACCTTC
.	14	TRBV6-6	TRBJ1-1	.	CASSYEGMDTEAFF	TGTGCCAGCAGTTACGAGGGAATGGATACTGAAGCTTTCTTT
.	16	TRBV19	TRBJ2-1	TRBD1	CASSIGQGMVGNEQFF	TGTGCCAGTAGTATAGGACAGGGAATGGTCGGCAATGAGCAGTTCTTC
.	15	TRBV7-9	TRBJ1-2	.	CASSLADRKFVGYTF	TGTGCCAGCAGCTTAGCGGACAGAAAGTTTGTCGGCTACACCTTC